Reported below is one TCR beta chain. As processed by the authors: Reference gene primer amplification in the assay estimated nucleated cell counts. Sequencing used immunoSEQ multiplex PCR; TCRdb keeps in-frame clones, though not all of them. The V and J calls and clone size come from that table; D and trimming were worked out from the DNA. The sample lists 120,000 to 150,000 clones; 88% were seen once. This entry comes from a study of blood T cell repertoires in COVID-19. Overall study context: Collection of acute and convalescent COVID-19 samples took place in the United States, Italy and Spain. Sample material is recorded as cDNA or gDNA derived from T cells, B-cell-depleted T cells, or PBMCs.

Trimming took off 4 bases at V and 6 bases at J, with 21 bases between the two ends. Per the germline V gene, CDR1 is SGHAT and CDR2 is FQNNGV. This CDR3 is built from 17 residues. The sample consisted of peripheral blood. The chain employs TRBV11-2 and TRBJ1-4; no clear D gene. The clonotype comes from a woman in her sixties with acute or convalescent COVID-19. In DNA form, the CDR3 reads TGTGCCAGCAGCTCCAATTTGGGCTTTCGCGCCGATGAAAAACTGTTTTTT. Translated: CASSSNLGFRADEKLFF.